This passage covers 12 T cell receptor beta chains from one sample sequenced in a study of blood T cell repertoires in COVID-19. The table came from immunoSEQ multiplex PCR; TCRdb's copy has only in-frame clones and leaves some out. This sample has around 130,000 clones, with over 75% found just once. Material for sequencing was peripheral blood. These receptors were collected from a man aged 55 to 70 with active or convalescent COVID-19.

This clone appeared a few times. This rearrangement joins TRBV7-6 to TRBJ2-7, with TRBD2 matching 8 bases. V dropped 2 bases and J dropped 6; count of bases not matched to a gene: 15. The CDR3 is 17 residues long. Germline CDR1 and CDR2: SGHVS and FNYEAQ. Written as DNA, the CDR3 is TGTGCCAGCAGCTTATTAGCAAGCGGGGGCGGGCTCCGCGAGCAGTACTTC. Its protein is CASSLLASGGGLREQYF.

This chain uses TRBV13 with TRBJ2-5; D gene unclear. Per the germline V gene, CDR1 is PRHDT and CDR2 is FYEKMQ (reference sequence). V shed 3 bases and J shed 1 base, with 12 bases lying between them. The CDR3 runs 15 residues. The CDR3, as DNA: TGTGCCAGCAGCTTGGCCACAGCCATCCAAGAGACCCAGTACTTC. Its protein is CASSLATAIQETQYF.

This chain uses TRBV19 with TRBJ1-5, with D uncertain. Germline loops: CDR1 LNHDA, CDR2 SQIVND (reference sequence). The CDR3 length is 14 residues. V gave up 7 bases and J gave up 0 bases, with 10 bases separating them. CDR3 amino acids: CASTEGYSNQPQHF. Written as DNA, the CDR3 is TGTGCCAGTACCGAGGGTTATAGCAATCAGCCCCAGCATTTT.

The V call is TRBV5-4, the J call TRBJ1-6; no firm D call. Germline values: CDR1 SGHNT, CDR2 YYREEE (reference sequence). The V end was cut by 0 bases, the J end by 8 bases, with 15 bases between. CDR3 size: 16 residues. The CDR3, as DNA: TGTGCCAGCAGCTTGGCCGGTGGCAGGCGAGATTCACCCCTCCACTTT. This translates into CASSLAGGRRDSPLHF.

The chain combines TRBV11-2 with TRBJ1-2; 7 bases align to TRBD1. The germline CDR1 and CDR2 sequences are SGHAT and FQNNGV. This CDR3 region has 13 residues. V dropped 5 bases and J dropped 8; count of bases not matched to a gene: 8. The CDR3 region has the DNA TGTGCCAGCAGCCCTAACAGGGGCGACGGCTACACCTTC. Protein sequence: CASSPNRGDGYTF. Full variable domain (rest looked up from reference TRBV11-2 and TRBJ1-2): EAGVAQSPRYKIIEKRQSVAFWCNPISGHATLYWYQQILGQGPKLLIQFQNNGVVDDSQLPKDRFSAERLKGVDSTLKIQPAKLEDSAVYLCASSPNRGDGYTFGSGTRLTVV.

This clone was detected once. The chain is built from TRBV6-5 and TRBJ1-5; perhaps TRBD1 as D (5 bases). With 5 bases removed from V and 6 bases from J, the gap between germline ends came to 11 bases. CDR3 length: 13 amino acids. From germline, CDR1 is MNHEY and CDR2 SVGAGI. The CDR3 coding sequence is TGTGCCAGCAGTCGACAGCGGGCTCAGCCCCAGCATTTT. Its translation: CASSRQRAQPQHF.

The rearrangement uses TRBV6-5 and TRBJ1-1; 8 nucleotides agree with TRBD1. V trimming: 6 bases; J trimming: 4 bases; junction bases outside the gene matches: 4. Per germline, CDR1 MNHEY and CDR2 SVGAGI. The CDR3 covers 13 residues. The CDR3 DNA follows: TGTGCCAGCAGGTCAGGGGGCGGCACTGAAGCTTTCTTT. It specifies CASRSGGGTEAFF.

The V gene is TRBV6-5, the J gene TRBJ2-1, with a weak D call TRBD2 (5 bases). Germline V lookup: CDR1 MNHEY, CDR2 SVGAGI. This CDR3 is 14 amino acids long. Between the trimmed V and J ends, which lost 10 bases and 2 bases, there was a span of 15 bases. The CDR3 protein is CAKEGQLTYNEQFF. The CDR3 DNA follows: TGTGCCAAAGAGGGCCAGCTTACCTACAATGAGCAGTTCTTC.

CDR3 in DNA: TGTGCCAGCAGCTTAGATGGGGACAGGACCTACGAGCAGTACTTC. Its translation is CASSLDGDRTYEQYF. The chain employs TRBV11-2 and TRBJ2-7, with 8 bases that match TRBD1. V lost 0 bases to trimming and J lost 2 bases; unmatched junction nucleotides: 3. The V gene's germline CDR1 is SGHAT and CDR2 FQNNGV. CDR3 length: 15 amino acids.

This sequence joins TRBV4-2 and TRBJ2-7; tentative D call: TRBD2 (6 bases). Germline CDR1 and CDR2: LGHNA and YNFKEQ. This CDR3 contains 16 residues. V lost 4 bases, J lost 6 bases, and 22 bases lay in between. CDR3 loop: CASSPVLGTEIGEQYF. The CDR3 DNA is TGTGCCAGCAGCCCCGTCTTGGGGACTGAAATCGGCGAGCAGTACTTC.

The chain couples TRBV27 to TRBJ2-7; no reliable D call. CDR1 is MNHEY and CDR2 is SMNVEV in the germline V gene (reference sequence). Trimming removed 5 bases from V and 5 bases from J, with 10 bases in between. The length of the CDR3 is 12 residues. CDR3 nucleotides: TGTGCCAGCAGTCCGCTCACGGACGAGCAGTACTTC. It translates to CASSPLTDEQYF.

V is TRBV28 and J is TRBJ1-3; no definite D call. Germline CDR1 and CDR2: MDHEN and SYDVKM. The V gene lost 6 bases and the J gene lost 0 bases, with 9 bases spanning the gap. CDR3 size: 14 residues. The CDR3 loop reads CASSLLSSGNTIYF. The CDR3 nucleotides read TGTGCCAGCAGCCTACTGAGCTCTGGAAACACCATATATTTT.